Below, 18 T cell receptor beta chains from the same sample are listed, as sequenced in a study of technical replicates of blood from several donors (dated by TCRdb to about 2017). Library preparation employed the immunoSEQ multiplex PCR assay. In its TCRdb copy, this immuneACCESS table keeps in-frame sequences only and misses some clones. Where compared with another copy, unresolved V genes explain less than half of these, and the others have no known cause. The sample table contains roughly 72,000 clones; only one count was recorded for about 90% of them. The leading ten clones occupy about 0.4% of the sample. Sequencing was carried out using T cells isolated from PBMCs. The receptors were gathered from a human donor in good health.

The V gene is TRBV5-1, the J gene TRBJ2-3, with TRBD1 identical over 7 bases. The CDR3 is made up of 12 amino acids. The trim removed 5 bases at V and 5 bases at J, leaving 2 bases unmatched. Germline V gene data show CDR1 as SGHRS and CDR2 as YFSETQ. This CDR3 reads CASSTGVDTQYF. As DNA, the CDR3 is TGCGCCAGCAGTACAGGGGTAGATACGCAGTATTTT.

The gene calls are TRBV10-1 and TRBJ2-1, with D unresolved. In germline, CDR1 is WNHNN, CDR2 SYGVQD (reference sequence). The length of the CDR3 is 13 residues. The ends were cut back, 3 bases at V and 4 bases at J, with 7 bases in the middle. The CDR3 region is CASSELPYNEQFF. The CDR3 bases are TGCGCCAGCAGTGAACTTCCTTACAATGAGCAGTTCTTC.

The rearrangement joins TRBV5-6 to TRBJ1-4; the match to TRBD1 covers 7 bases. Germline V gene lookup returns CDR1 SGHDT and CDR2 YYEEEE. This CDR3 is 14 amino acids long. Trimming at V came to 4 bases and at J to 4 bases, leaving 4 bases not matched to a gene. The DNA of the CDR3 is TGTGCCAGCAGCCAGACAGGGTTTAATGAAAAACTGTTTTTT. Translated, it gives CASSQTGFNEKLFF.

The V and J genes are TRBV29-1 and TRBJ2-1; tentative D call: TRBD2 (6 bases). Per the germline V gene, CDR1 is SQVTM and CDR2 is ANQGSEA. CDR3 length: 14 residues. V was trimmed by 4 bases and J by 2 bases, leaving 12 bases between them. The CDR3 here is CSVGLANAYNEQFF. The CDR3 nucleotides read TGCAGCGTTGGGCTAGCGAATGCCTACAATGAGCAGTTCTTC.

The chain joins TRBV2 to TRBJ1-1; D remains unclear. Germline values: CDR1 SNHLY, CDR2 FYNNEI. Trimming took 10 bases from V and 5 from J, leaving 17 bases between them. The CDR3 totals 13 residues. The CDR3 protein is CATLTAVFTEAFF. The CDR3 coding sequence is TGTGCCACCCTGACGGCGGTGTTTACTGAAGCTTTCTTT.

The count of this clone is one. V usage is TRBV7-6 and J usage is TRBJ2-7; maybe TRBD1 (6 bases). The V end was cut by 0 bases, the J end by 3 bases, with 9 bases between. The CDR3 covers 14 residues. Germline V lookup: CDR1 SGHVS, CDR2 FNYEAQ. CDR3 protein: CASSLAAGDYEQYF. The CDR3, as DNA: TGTGCCAGCAGCTTAGCTGCAGGGGACTACGAGCAGTACTTC.

This chain links TRBV5-1 with TRBJ1-3; a weak D match, TRBD1 (6 bases). The CDR3 spans 18 residues. Germline CDR1 is SGHRS and CDR2 is YFSETQ. Trimming took off 2 bases at V and 4 bases at J, with 22 bases between the two ends. In DNA form, the CDR3 reads TGCGCCAGCAGCTTAAGTAGGAGACAGGTCGGGACGGGAAACACCATATATTTT. Its translation is CASSLSRRQVGTGNTIYF.

V usage is TRBV18 and J usage is TRBJ1-3, with D unresolved. Trimming cost V 3 bases and J 0 bases, with 12 bases left between them. This CDR3 region has 16 residues. Germline V gives CDR1 KGHSH, CDR2 LQKENI. The CDR3 reads CASSPDYINSGNTIYF. CDR3 coding DNA: TGTGCCAGCTCACCCGATTACATTAACTCTGGAAACACCATATATTTT.

The chain has TRBV7-9 and TRBJ1-1; 9 bases match TRBD1. J lost 3 bases, V lost 5 bases, and 7 bases had no gene match. The germline CDR1 and CDR2 sequences are SEHNR and FQNEAQ (reference sequence). The CDR3 is made up of 15 amino acids. The CDR3 sequence is CASSIGTGSYTEAFF. CDR3 DNA sequence: TGTGCCAGCAGCATCGGGACAGGGTCGTACACTGAAGCTTTCTTT.

V is TRBV2 and J is TRBJ1-1, with 7 bases identical to TRBD1. Trimming took 2 bases from V and 5 from J; bases not matched to a gene: 5. The CDR3 length is 14 residues. In germline, CDR1 is SNHLY, CDR2 FYNNEI. CDR3 residues: CASSEWTGKTEAFF. DNA of the CDR3: TGTGCCAGCAGTGAATGGACAGGAAAAACTGAAGCTTTCTTT.

The chain combines TRBV27 with TRBJ2-3, with 9 bases matching TRBD2. The J segment lost 3 bases and the V segment lost 3 bases, leaving 1 base of the junction unmatched. CDR1 is MNHEY, CDR2 SMNVEV, per germline (reference sequence). This CDR3 region has 14 residues. CDR3 loop: CASSFLAGTDTQYF. The CDR3 coding sequence is TGTGCCAGCAGTTTCCTAGCGGGAACAGATACGCAGTATTTT.

The genes are TRBV18 and TRBJ2-5; D possibly corresponds to TRBD2 (5 bases). This CDR3 is 13 amino acids long. Germline V gene sequence: CDR1 KGHSH, CDR2 LQKENI. Trimming removed 2 bases from V and 5 bases from J, with 9 bases in between. The CDR3 DNA reads as TGTGCCAGCTCACCAGTGGGAGCGGAGACCCAGTACTTC. Translation: CASSPVGAETQYF.

V gene TRBV5-6 combines with J gene TRBJ2-3, with 8 bases matching TRBD1. The CDR3 extends over 14 amino acids. Looked up from germline, CDR1 is SGHDT and CDR2 is YYEEEE. The junction had 3 bases not matched to a gene; V was cut back by 5 bases and J by 1 base. The chain's CDR3 is CASRQGAGTDTQYF. The CDR3 DNA follows: TGTGCCAGCAGGCAGGGGGCTGGCACAGATACGCAGTATTTT.

This clone was recorded only once. The chain couples TRBV2 to TRBJ2-1; 7 bases line up with TRBD2. With V trimmed by 5 bases and J by 10 bases, 17 bases remained unmatched. The CDR3 length is 16 residues. Germline loops: CDR1 SNHLY, CDR2 FYNNEI. CDR3 nucleotide sequence: TGTGCCAGCAGTCCCCTGTGGCAGCGGGAAGTGGGGGAGCAGTTCTTC. The encoded protein is CASSPLWQREVGEQFF.

The gene calls are TRBV9 and TRBJ1-2, with TRBD1 matching over 10 bases. The CDR3 is 14 residues long. Germline trimming cut 5 bases from V and 8 bases from J; bases unmatched to any gene: 9. Looked up from germline, CDR1 is SGDLS and CDR2 is YYNGEE. In DNA form, the CDR3 reads TGTGCCAGCAGTGCGGGACAGGGGATGGCAGGCTACACCTTC. Translating gives CASSAGQGMAGYTF.

The CDR3 here is CASSPIRTPQHYGYTF. The CDR3 DNA sequence: TGTGCCAGCAGCCCGATAAGGACACCTCAACACTATGGCTACACCTTC. V and J are TRBV11-2 and TRBJ1-2; possible D gene TRBD1, 5 bases. The CDR3 runs 16 residues. Germline CDR1 is SGHAT and CDR2 is FQNNGV. Trimming took 5 bases from V and 3 from J, leaving 19 bases between them.

The chain carries TRBV6-5 and TRBJ2-1, with 11 bases identical to TRBD1. There are 15 residues in the CDR3. Germline V gene sequence: CDR1 MNHEY, CDR2 SVGAGI. Germline trimming cut 2 bases from V and 7 bases from J; bases unmatched to any gene: 4. CDR3 protein: CASSYGQGAGNEQFF. CDR3 nucleotide sequence: TGTGCCAGCAGTTACGGACAGGGGGCAGGGAATGAGCAGTTCTTC.

The chain recombines TRBV4-2 with TRBJ2-7; TRBD2 agrees at 9 bases. With V trimmed by 3 bases and J by 5 bases, 11 bases remained unmatched. Germline CDR1 and CDR2: LGHNA and YNFKEQ. The CDR3 spans 16 residues. The DNA for the CDR3 is TGTGCCAGCAGCCAGGGTCCCTTAGCGGGAGTAGACGAGCAGTACTTC. It encodes CASSQGPLAGVDEQYF.